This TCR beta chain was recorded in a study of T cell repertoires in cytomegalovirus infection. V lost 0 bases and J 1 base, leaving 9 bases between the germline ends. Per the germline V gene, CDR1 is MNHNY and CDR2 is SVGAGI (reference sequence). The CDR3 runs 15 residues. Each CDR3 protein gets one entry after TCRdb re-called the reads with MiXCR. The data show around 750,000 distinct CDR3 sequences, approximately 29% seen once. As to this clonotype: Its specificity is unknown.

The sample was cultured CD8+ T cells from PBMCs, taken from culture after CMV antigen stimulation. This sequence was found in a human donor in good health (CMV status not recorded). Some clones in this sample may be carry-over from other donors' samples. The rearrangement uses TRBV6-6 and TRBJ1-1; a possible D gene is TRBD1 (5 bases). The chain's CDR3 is CASSYSRGENTEAFF. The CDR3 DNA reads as TGTGCCAGCAGTTACTCGAGAGGGGAGAACACTGAAGCTTTCTTT.